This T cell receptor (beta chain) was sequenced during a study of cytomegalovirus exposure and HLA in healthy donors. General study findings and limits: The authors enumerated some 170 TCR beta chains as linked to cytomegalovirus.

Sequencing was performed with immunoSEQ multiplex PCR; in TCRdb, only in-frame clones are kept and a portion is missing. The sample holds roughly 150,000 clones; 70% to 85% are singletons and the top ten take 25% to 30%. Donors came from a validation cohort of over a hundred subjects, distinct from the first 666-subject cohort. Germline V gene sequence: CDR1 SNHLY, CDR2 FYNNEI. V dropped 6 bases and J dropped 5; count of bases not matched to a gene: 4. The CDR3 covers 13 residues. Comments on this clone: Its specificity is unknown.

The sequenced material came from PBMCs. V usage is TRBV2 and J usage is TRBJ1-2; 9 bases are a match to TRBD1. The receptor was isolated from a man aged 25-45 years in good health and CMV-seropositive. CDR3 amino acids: CASRPGTGYGYTF. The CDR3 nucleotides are TGTGCCAGCAGGCCCGGGACAGGGTATGGCTACACCTTC.